This T cell receptor beta chain was recovered during a study of shared clonotypes between healthy human individuals. Every subset's genomic DNA went evenly onto several immunoSEQ plates. Measured with immunoSEQ multiplex PCR; TCRdb has only the in-frame clones, and not every one. The sample lists under 1,100,000 clones; about four fifths were seen once. This CDR3 comprises 13 residues. The germline V and J ends were trimmed by 3 bases and 2 bases, with 6 bases remaining between them. CDR1 and CDR2 from the germline V gene are SGHRS and YFSETQ. The sample comprised memory CD4+ T cells from PBMCs. Subset here: CD45RA-negative fraction. The V and J genes are TRBV5-1 and TRBJ1-3, with unresolved D. This clonotype was sampled from a young man in good health. Some clones in this sample may be carry-over from other donors' samples. The CDR3 here is CASSWEPGNTIYF. In nucleotides, the CDR3 is TGCGCCAGCAGCTGGGAGCCTGGAAACACCATATATTTT.